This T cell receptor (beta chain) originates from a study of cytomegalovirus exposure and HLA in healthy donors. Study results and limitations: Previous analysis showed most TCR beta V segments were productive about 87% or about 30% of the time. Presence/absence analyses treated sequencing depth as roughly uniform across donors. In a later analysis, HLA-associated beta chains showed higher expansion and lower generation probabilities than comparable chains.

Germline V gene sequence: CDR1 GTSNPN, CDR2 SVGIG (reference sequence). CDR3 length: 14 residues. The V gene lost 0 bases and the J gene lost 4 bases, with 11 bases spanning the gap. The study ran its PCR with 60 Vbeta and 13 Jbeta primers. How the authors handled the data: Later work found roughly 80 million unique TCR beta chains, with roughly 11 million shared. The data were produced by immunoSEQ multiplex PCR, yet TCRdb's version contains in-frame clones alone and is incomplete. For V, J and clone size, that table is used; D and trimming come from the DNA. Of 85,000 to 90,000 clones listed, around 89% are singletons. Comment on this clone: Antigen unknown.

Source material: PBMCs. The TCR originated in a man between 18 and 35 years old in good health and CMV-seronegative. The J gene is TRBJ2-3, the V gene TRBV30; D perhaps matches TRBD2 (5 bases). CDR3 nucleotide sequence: TGTGCCTGGAGTGTTTTTAAGGGAGCAGATACGCAGTATTTT. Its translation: CAWSVFKGADTQYF.